The 19 T cell receptor beta chains below come from one sample, sequenced in a study of blood T cell repertoires in COVID-19. The protocol was immunoSEQ multiplex PCR, while the TCRdb copy is restricted to in-frame clones and leaves out a portion. Of 150,000 to 200,000 clones in the sample, about nine tenths were seen once. The specimen sequenced was peripheral blood. The receptor source for this set is a man between 18 and 35 years old with COVID-19, enrolled during active disease.

Only one count was recorded for this clone. The V call is TRBV10-3, the J call TRBJ2-3, with TRBD2 matching 12 bases. This CDR3 region has 17 residues. J gave up 7 bases and V 5 bases, and 13 bases lay outside the gene matches. From germline, CDR1 is ENHRY and CDR2 SYGVKD. In DNA form, the CDR3 reads TGTGCCATCAGTCCCTTCGCCCCTAGCGGGAGGGGCAATACGCAGTATTTT. Translating it yields CAISPFAPSGRGNTQYF.

This clone was picked up one time. The junction departs from germline at one end; a sequencing error may be responsible. This chain joins TRBV7-6 and TRBJ1-4; 11 positions agree with TRBD1. Looked up from germline, CDR1 is SGHVS and CDR2 is FNYEAQ. The CDR3 covers 20 residues. The CDR3 spells CASTPITLRDRGCLCEKLLF. CDR3 sequence (DNA): TGTGCCAGCACACCGATAACCCTCCGGGACAGGGGGTGTCTGTGCGAAAAACTGCTTTTT.

The chain carries TRBV7-9 and TRBJ2-7; 14 bases agree with TRBD2. This CDR3 contains 18 residues. With V trimmed by 5 bases and J by 3 bases, 12 bases remained unmatched. The germline V gene has CDR1 SEHNR and CDR2 FQNEAQ (reference sequence). The CDR3 coding sequence is TGTGCCAGCAGCACACAGGTCGCCGGGACTAGCGGGAGCTACGAGCAGTACTTC. As protein: CASSTQVAGTSGSYEQYF.

The gene calls are TRBV21-1 and TRBJ2-1; the table's D call, TRBD1, was not checked against the DNA. TRBV21-1 is recorded as a pseudogene. The CDR3 totals 11 residues. This CDR3 is CAGHRYNEQFF. CDR3 sequence (DNA): TGTGCCGGACATAGGTACAATGAGCAGTTCTTC.

This clone has a single count. This rearrangement joins TRBV15 to TRBJ2-1; TRBD2 aligns across 7 bases. Germline V CDR1 and CDR2: LNHNV, YYDKDF (reference sequence). V shed 4 bases, J shed 7 bases, and the junction held 7 bases outside the gene matches. The CDR3 totals 14 residues. The chain's CDR3 is CATSTRTSTNEQFF. The CDR3 DNA reads TGTGCCACCAGCACCCGGACTAGTACGAATGAGCAGTTCTTC.

The chain couples TRBV2 to TRBJ1-4; the D is unclear. Germline CDR1 is SNHLY and CDR2 is FYNNEI. The V end was cut by 6 bases, the J end by 5 bases, with 16 bases between. The CDR3 covers 15 residues. This CDR3 is CASRAESGGNEKLFF. Written as DNA, the CDR3 is TGTGCCAGCAGAGCCGAGAGCGGAGGAAATGAAAAACTGTTTTTT. The whole variable domain, filled in from reference TRBV2 and TRBJ1-4, reads EPEVTQTPSHQVTQMGQEVILRCVPISNHLYFYWYRQILGQKVEFLVSFYNNEISEKSEIFDDQFSVERPDGSNFTLKIRSTKLEDSAMYFCASRAESGGNEKLFFGSGTQLSVL.

The gene calls are TRBV7-2 and TRBJ2-1, with TRBD2 identical over 7 bases. The junction had 11 bases not matched to a gene; V was cut back by 5 bases and J by 4 bases. Germline CDR1 and CDR2: SGHTA and FQGNSA. There are 16 residues in the CDR3. CDR3 DNA: TGTGCCAGCAGCCCGGGGAGGGCTAGCGCGTACAATGAGCAGTTCTTC. It is translated as CASSPGRASAYNEQFF.

The chain couples TRBV2 to TRBJ2-5, with D tentatively TRBD2 (7 bases). V gave up 6 bases and J gave up 5 bases, with 19 bases separating them. The CDR3 sequence is 15 residues long. Germline V CDR1 and CDR2: SNHLY, FYNNEI. The chain's CDR3 is CASRAQWGGGETQYF. The CDR3 DNA reads TGTGCCAGCAGAGCCCAATGGGGGGGCGGTGAGACCCAGTACTTC.

J is TRBJ1-2 and V is TRBV28, with 9 positions matching TRBD1. Trimming at V came to 8 bases and at J to 8 bases, leaving 15 bases not matched to a gene. From germline, CDR1 is MDHEN and CDR2 SYDVKM. The length of the CDR3 is 15 residues. DNA for the CDR3: TGTGCCAGCTCGAAAAACACAGGGGGCGAGAGAGGCTACACCTTC. Translating it yields CASSKNTGGERGYTF.

V gene TRBV28 combines with J gene TRBJ1-5; D call uncertain. CDR3 size: 14 residues. The V gene's germline CDR1 is MDHEN and CDR2 SYDVKM. Trimming left V 5 bases short and J 4 bases short, with 12 bases between. The CDR3 loop is CASSLSQANQPQHF. The CDR3, as DNA: TGTGCCAGCAGTCTAAGTCAGGCTAATCAGCCCCAGCATTTT.

The chain links TRBV3-1 (or the pseudogene TRBV3-2) to TRBJ2-1, with 10 bases matching TRBD2. After removal of 1 base from V and 3 bases from J, the junction contained 9 bases not matched to a gene. The CDR3 contains 18 residues. Germline V gene sequence: CDR1 LGHDT, CDR2 YNNKEL (reference sequence). CDR3 residues: CASSQVLPSGRGYNEQFF. The CDR3 DNA reads as TGTGCCAGCAGCCAAGTTCTGCCTAGCGGGAGAGGCTACAATGAGCAGTTCTTC.

The chain links TRBV24-1 to TRBJ2-7; a weak D match, TRBD1 (6 bases). Trimming removed 2 bases from V and 4 bases from J, with 17 bases in between. This CDR3 is built from 16 residues. Germline values: CDR1 KGHDR, CDR2 SFDVKD. In nucleotides, the CDR3 is TGTGCCACCAGTGATTCAAGGGGGACGTCTGTTTACGAGCAGTACTTC. Protein: CATSDSRGTSVYEQYF.

V is TRBV9 and J is TRBJ2-2, with TRBD2 identical over 8 bases. The germline V gene has CDR1 SGDLS and CDR2 YYNGEE. Losses at the gene ends were 0 bases for V and 6 bases for J; bases not matched to a gene: 1. The CDR3 contains 14 residues. CDR3 in amino acids: CASSVGTSPGELFF. CDR3 nucleotides: TGTGCCAGCAGCGTAGGGACTAGCCCCGGGGAGCTGTTTTTT.

The chain has TRBV19 and TRBJ2-1; D is possibly TRBD2 (6 bases). Trimming removed 8 bases at V and 0 bases at J, with 11 bases between. Germline lookup yields CDR1 LNHDA and CDR2 SQIVND (reference sequence). The CDR3 runs to 14 residues. CDR3 region: CASGAGSSYNEQFF. The CDR3 DNA sequence: TGTGCCAGTGGAGCGGGCAGCTCCTACAATGAGCAGTTCTTC.

The rearrangement joins TRBV4-3 to TRBJ1-5; D not certain. CDR1 and CDR2 (germline): LGHNA, YSLEER. With 1 base removed from V and 4 bases from J, the gap between germline ends came to 8 bases. The CDR3 consists of 14 residues. CDR3 protein: CASSQGRGNQPQHF. The CDR3 bases are TGCGCCAGCAGCCAAGGTCGGGGTAATCAGCCCCAGCATTTT.

The chain joins TRBV28 to TRBJ1-4, with TRBD1 as a possible D gene (6 bases). Germline CDR1 reads MDHEN; CDR2 reads SYDVKM. Trimming shortened V by 4 bases and J by 4 bases, and 10 bases separated the two germline ends. The CDR3 runs 14 residues. The CDR3 DNA sequence: TGTGCCAGCAGTTCCCGACAGGATAATGAAAAACTGTTTTTT. Translation: CASSSRQDNEKLFF.

V usage is TRBV4-3 and J usage is TRBJ2-5; TRBD1 might be the D (5 bases). V lost 6 bases and J lost 4, with 15 bases in between. This CDR3 is built from 14 residues. Germline values: CDR1 LGHNA, CDR2 YSLEER. CDR3 nucleotides: TGCGCCAGCAGTCGGTCCGCCCAGGGAGAGACCCAGTACTTC. Its protein product is CASSRSAQGETQYF.

The chain recombines TRBV7-2 with TRBJ1-6; perhaps TRBD1 as D (6 bases). Germline assignment: CDR1 SGHTA and CDR2 FQGNSA. Trimming pared 5 bases from V and 7 bases from J, leaving 15 bases between. The CDR3 is made up of 15 amino acids. The CDR3 DNA reads TGTGCCAGCAGCCTGGCCGGCCAGGGGAATTCACCCCTCCACTTT. Protein product: CASSLAGQGNSPLHF.

This chain joins TRBV4-1 and TRBJ2-7; D remains ambiguous. Germline-derived CDR1 and CDR2 are MGHRA and YSYEKL. This CDR3 is 16 amino acids long. V was cut by 0 bases and J by 2 bases, with 14 bases left in between. The CDR3: CASSQDMARGTYEQYF. For the CDR3, the DNA is TGCGCCAGCAGCCAAGATATGGCCCGAGGAACCTACGAGCAGTACTTC.